The clone carrying this T cell receptor (beta chain) was seen a handful of times. The antigen is undetermined. Cyclophosphamide on days +3 and +4 followed busulfan-fludarabine conditioning and a marrow graft. TCRdb keeps only in-frame clones here, not all; method: immunoSEQ multiplex PCR. The data list about 1,700 clones, none observed once; approximately 14% falls to the top ten. The CDR3 is 15 residues long. The germline CDR1 and CDR2 sequences are SGHAT and FQNNGV. Trimming stripped 5 bases from V and 0 bases from J, with 12 bases between. The data are from a study of T cells after posttransplantation cyclophosphamide. Study-wide results and limits: Skin or GI-infiltrating T cells shared few TRB sequences with blood.

This sequence originates from a female patient aged 60 to 70 who received an allogeneic stem cell transplant from a related donor and was CMV-positive. Some T cells may possibly be graft donor cells. Sequenced here: PBMCs, sampled roughly 35 days after allogeneic stem cell transplant with posttransplant cyclophosphamide. The chain couples TRBV11-2 to TRBJ2-3, with unresolved D. The CDR3 here is CASSAAPSSTDTQYF. In DNA, the CDR3 is TGTGCCAGCAGCGCGGCGCCTTCTAGCACAGATACGCAGTATTTT.